This entry is about one T cell receptor (beta chain). Its antigen is unidentified. Researchers prepared the TRB cDNA libraries using 5' RACE with UMI labels. TCRdb reworked the 5' RACE reads into one entry per CDR3 protein, no DNA. The sample table includes around 90,000 distinct CDR3 sequences. This specimen belongs to a study of CXCR3-negative and CXCR3-positive naive CD8 T cells. The study, taken as a whole, reports: Much lower diversity was found in memory CD8+ cells, while both naive subsets had comparably high diversity. TRBV-TRBJ usage was alike in naive CXCR3-negative and CXCR3-positive cells but differed in memory cells.

Every CD8+ T cell subset underwent triplicate sorting at about 300,000 cells apiece. The sequence derives from a human donor in good health. Some clones in this sample may be carry-over from other donors' samples. Sequenced sample: naive CXCR3- CD8+ T cells from blood. Specified subset: CD45RO-CCR7+CD27+CD95- naive CD8+ T cells lacking CXCR3 (TNR3-).

This CDR3 is CASSSDKFNQPQHF. The chain employs TRBV7-2 and TRBJ1-5. The CDR3 covers 14 residues. Germline assignment: CDR1 SGHTA and CDR2 FQGNSA.